The T cell receptor beta chain under discussion was sequenced for a study of T-cell memory formation after mild COVID-19. Study-level points and caveats: Nothing showed for sure that second-wave clones peaking on day 37 were SARS-CoV-2 specific.

TCRdb re-derived calls from the 5' RACE reads in MiXCR, one entry per CDR3 protein. The sample has over 400,000 distinct CDR3 sequences; around 22% are singletons. Worth noting for this clonotype: The antigen remains undetermined.

The CDR3 runs to 13 residues. CDR1 SQVTM and CDR2 ANQGSEA come from the germline V gene. The V end lost 4 bases, the J end lost 0 bases, and 7 bases lay between the germline ends. This chain links TRBV29-1 with TRBJ2-1; D remains ambiguous. This TCR was recovered from an adult woman who had mild COVID-19 (a few samples of this study predate the infection). Cell type and time point are not known. Source material: PBMCs or a T cell subset sorted from them (not recorded which). DNA for the CDR3: TGCAGCGTTGGGGTTAGCTCCTACAATGAGCAGTTCTTC. This sequence encodes CSVGVSSYNEQFF.